The 10 T cell receptor beta chains reported below all come from one sample, sequenced in a study of T cell clonality in common variable immunodeficiency. Using immunoSEQ multiplex PCR, the repertoire was profiled, and TCRdb retains in-frame clones only, with some absent. The repertoire shows about 35,000 clones, none seen only once; the top ten take around 3.3%. The specimen sequenced was peripheral blood mononuclear cells. These receptors all stem from a person between 18 and 70 years old in good health.

This clone was counted at least ten times. The CDR3 end falls 3 residues outside the read, so it is completed with the germline J gene. V usage is TRBV5-4 and J usage is TRBJ1-4; maybe TRBD1 (5 bases). This CDR3 contains 15 residues. V was cut by 4 bases and J by 0 bases, with 10 bases left in between. Germline CDR1 SGHNT, CDR2 YYREEE (reference sequence). CDR3 DNA (partial): TGTGCCAGCAGCCCCGGACACCCAACTAATGAAAAA. This encodes CASSPGHPTNEK. The full CDR3 protein reads CASSPGHPTNEKLFF.

Many counts were recorded for this clone. Read data end 3 residues before the CDR3 end; the end is taken from the germline J gene. This chain joins TRBV7-2 and TRBJ1-2; D unresolved. Germline V gene data show CDR1 as SGHTA and CDR2 as FQGNSA. The CDR3 loop spans 13 amino acids. The CDR3 DNA, read in part, is TGTGCCAGCAGCCTCCCAGCGGTGGGCGGC. As protein: CASSLPAVGG. The full CDR3 is CASSLPAVGGYTF.

This clone was detected a few times. Read coverage stops 3 residues before the CDR3 terminus; the germline J gene supplies the remainder. The gene calls are TRBV6-1 and TRBJ1-2; 8 bases are a match to TRBD1. The V and J ends lost 4 bases and 2 bases, in that order; junction bases with no gene match: 6. Germline loops: CDR1 MNHNS, CDR2 SASEGT. This CDR3 has 15 residues. CDR3 bases read: TGTGCCAGCAGTGTGGCAGGGGGCGGAAACTATGGC. Its protein is CASSVAGGGNYG. The entire CDR3 reads CASSVAGGGNYGYTF.

Concerning this clone: The read stops 3 residues short of the end of the CDR3; the missing end is completed from the germline J gene. The rearrangement uses TRBV23-1 and TRBJ2-3; TRBD1 aligns across 10 bases. TRBV23-1 is an ORF; its function is uncertain. This CDR3 spans 16 amino acids. Partial CDR3 DNA: TGCGCCAGCAGCAATTGGGACAGGGGACGTGGAGAGACG. Its protein is CASSNWDRGRGET. The CDR3 as a whole reads CASSNWDRGRGETQYF.

Many counts were recorded for this clone. Sequencing ends 3 residues short of the CDR3 end; the germline J gene provides the rest. The V and J genes are TRBV13 and TRBJ2-5; TRBD1 matches at 11 bases. Losses at the gene ends were 3 bases for V and 3 bases for J; bases not matched to a gene: 3. CDR3 length: 15 amino acids. Germline V gives CDR1 PRHDT, CDR2 FYEKMQ (reference sequence). The CDR3 protein is CASSLGQGVKETQYF. The part of the CDR3 DNA that was read is TGTGCCAGCAGCTTGGGACAGGGGGTAAAAGAGACC.

This clone was detected ten times or more. The read finishes 3 residues shy of the CDR3 end, and the germline J gene is used to complete it. The chain employs TRBV19 and TRBJ1-1; D is unclear. V dropped 8 bases and J dropped 0 bases, with 10 bases sitting between them. CDR3 length: 13 amino acids. Germline lookup yields CDR1 LNHDA and CDR2 SQIVND (reference sequence). The sequenced CDR3 bases are TGTGCCAGTTTACATGGTGTGAACACTGAA. Amino acid sequence: CASLHGVNTE. The whole CDR3 is CASLHGVNTEAFF. Filled out from reference TRBV19 and TRBJ1-1, the complete variable domain reads DGGITQSPKYLFRKEGQNVTLSCEQNLNHDAMYWYRQDPGQGLRLIYYSQIVNDFQKGDIAEGYSVSREKKESFPLTVTSAQKNPTAFYLCASLHGVNTEAFFGQGTRLTVV.

This clone was seen many times. The CDR3 end lies 3 residues beyond the end of the read and is filled in from the germline J gene. The V and J genes are TRBV14 and TRBJ1-4; D unresolved. Germline assignment: CDR1 SGHDN and CDR2 FVKESK. This CDR3 is 17 amino acids long. V lost 4 bases, J lost 0 bases, and 15 bases lay in between. The CDR3 here is CASSPLSSTATNEKLFF. Partial CDR3 DNA: TGTGCCAGCAGCCCCCTTTCTTCTACAGCAACTAATGAAAAA.

This clone showed up many times. From the germline J gene comes the end of the CDR3, since the read stops 3 residues before it. The chain recombines TRBV11-3 with TRBJ2-2; 8 bases map to TRBD1. The germline V gene has CDR1 SGHNT and CDR2 YENEEA. The CDR3 has 15 amino acids. V lost 3 bases and J lost 5; bases outside the gene matches: 5. The sequenced CDR3 bases are TGTGCCAGCAGCTTCAGGGGGCATAGTACCGGGGAG. As protein: CASSFRGHSTGE. The whole CDR3 sequence is CASSFRGHSTGELFF.

To note about this clone: The read halts 3 residues ahead of the CDR3 end, with the missing end drawn from the germline J gene. J is TRBJ2-5 and V is TRBV30; 7 nucleotides agree with TRBD2. CDR1 is GTSNPN and CDR2 is SVGIG in the germline V gene (reference sequence). This CDR3 comprises 15 residues. The CDR3 sequence: CAWSQPGLRGDTQYF. The covered CDR3 bases are TGTGCCTGGAGTCAGCCGGGACTACGAGGAGATACC.

This clone was observed at least ten times. Read coverage stops 3 residues before the CDR3 terminus; the germline J gene supplies the remainder. The chain recombines TRBV27 with TRBJ2-1; 11 nucleotides line up with TRBD2. This CDR3 region has 15 residues. Germline V gene sequence: CDR1 MNHEY, CDR2 SMNVEV (reference sequence). Germline trimming cut 0 bases from V and 8 bases from J; bases unmatched to any gene: 3. The CDR3 loop is CASSLSLAGVHEQFF. CDR3 bases read: TGTGCCAGCAGTTTATCACTAGCGGGAGTCCATGAG.